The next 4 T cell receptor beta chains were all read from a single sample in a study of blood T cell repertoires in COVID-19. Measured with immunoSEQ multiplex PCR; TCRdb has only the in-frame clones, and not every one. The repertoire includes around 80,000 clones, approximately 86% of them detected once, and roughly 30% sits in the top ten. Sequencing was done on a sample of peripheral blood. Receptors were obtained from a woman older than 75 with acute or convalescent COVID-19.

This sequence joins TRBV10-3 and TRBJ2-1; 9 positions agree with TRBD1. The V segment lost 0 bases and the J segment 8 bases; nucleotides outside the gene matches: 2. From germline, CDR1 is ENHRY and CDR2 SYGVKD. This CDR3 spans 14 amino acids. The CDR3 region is CAISESDRGHEQFF. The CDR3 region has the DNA TGTGCCATCAGTGAGTCGGACAGGGGCCATGAGCAGTTCTTC.

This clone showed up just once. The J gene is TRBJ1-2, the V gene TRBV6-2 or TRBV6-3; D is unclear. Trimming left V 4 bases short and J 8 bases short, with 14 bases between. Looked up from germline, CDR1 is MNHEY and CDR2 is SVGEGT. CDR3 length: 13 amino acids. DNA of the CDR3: TGTGCCAGCAGTTTTGGCGGGAGACGCGGCTACACCTTC. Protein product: CASSFGGRRGYTF.

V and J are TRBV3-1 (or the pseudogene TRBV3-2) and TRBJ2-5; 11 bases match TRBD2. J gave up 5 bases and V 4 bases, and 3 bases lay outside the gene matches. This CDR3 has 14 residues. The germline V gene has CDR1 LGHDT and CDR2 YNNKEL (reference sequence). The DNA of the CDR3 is TGTGCCAGCAGCCTTAGCGGGAGGGGCGAGACCCAGTACTTC. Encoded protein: CASSLSGRGETQYF.

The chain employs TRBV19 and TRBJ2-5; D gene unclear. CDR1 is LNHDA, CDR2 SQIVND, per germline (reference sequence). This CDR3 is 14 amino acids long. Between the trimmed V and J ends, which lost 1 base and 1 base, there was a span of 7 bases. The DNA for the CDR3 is TGTGCCAGTAGTATAGCCCTCCGCCAAGAGACCCAGTACTTC. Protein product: CASSIALRQETQYF. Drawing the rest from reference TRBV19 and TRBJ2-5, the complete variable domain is DGGITQSPKYLFRKEGQNVTLSCEQNLNHDAMYWYRQDPGQGLRLIYYSQIVNDFQKGDIAEGYSVSREKKESFPLTVTSAQKNPTAFYLCASSIALRQETQYFGPGTRLLVL.